These 13 T cell receptor beta chains were sequenced from one sample in a study of post-analysis software for immune sequencing data. Which antigens these TCRs recognize remains unknown. Unique molecular identifiers featured in each of the TCR beta cDNA libraries. Via MiXCR, TCRdb re-called the PCR reads, giving one row per CDR3 protein. The sample holds fewer than 550,000 distinct CDR3 sequences; under 40% are singletons and the top ten take around 5.9%. The study, taken as a whole, reports: Roughly five TRBV segments were more frequent in patients than controls; TRBV5-6, TRBV5-1 and TRBV20-1 belonged to this group.

The sample consisted of blood. Every receptor here comes from a girl younger than 18 with multiple sclerosis.

As regards this clonotype: This may be a read error: a much more frequent sequence differs by one nucleotide. This chain uses TRBV5-1 with TRBJ2-1, with D maybe TRBD1 (6 bases). Germline V gene lookup returns CDR1 SGHRS and CDR2 YFSETQ. The CDR3 has 15 amino acids. The CDR3 DNA sequence: TGCGCCAGCAGCTTGGCCGGGACAAACCTCAATGAGCAGATCTTC. Its protein product is CASSLAGTNLNEQIF.

This clonotype has only a few counts. CDR3 protein: CASWDTSYGYTF. The CDR3 DNA sequence: TGCGCCAGCTGGGACACTTCCTATGGCTACACCTTC. The genes are TRBV5-1 and TRBJ1-2, with D possibly being TRBD1 (6 bases). The CDR3 extends over 12 amino acids. The germline V and J ends were trimmed by 7 bases and 4 bases, with 11 bases remaining between them. Germline CDR1 SGHRS, CDR2 YFSETQ.

V and J are TRBV5-1 and TRBJ1-2; 7 nucleotides align to TRBD1. Trimming cost V 0 bases and J 4 bases; bases outside gene matches: 9. This CDR3 has 16 residues. Germline loops: CDR1 SGHRS, CDR2 YFSETQ. CDR3 protein: CASSLEPRGKAYGYTF. As DNA, the CDR3 is TGCGCCAGCAGCTTGGAACCCAGGGGGAAAGCCTATGGCTACACCTTC.

The rearrangement joins TRBV20-1 to TRBJ2-5; D may be TRBD1 (5 bases). Germline loops: CDR1 DFQATT, CDR2 SNEGSKA (reference sequence). V lost 6 bases to trimming and J lost 2 bases, with 10 bases between them. This CDR3 has 12 residues. In DNA, the CDR3 is TGCAGTGCCGTGAGACAGCAAGAGACCCAGTACTTC. This translates into CSAVRQQETQYF.

This clonotype occurred a few times. The chain employs TRBV2 and TRBJ2-3, with D unclear. Trimming shortened V by 6 bases and J by 4 bases, and 11 bases separated the two germline ends. The germline V gene has CDR1 SNHLY and CDR2 FYNNEI. The CDR3 spans 13 residues. The CDR3 loop is CASRGGRSDTQYF. In DNA form, the CDR3 reads TGTGCCAGCAGGGGTGGTCGGTCAGATACGCAGTATTTT.

The V call is TRBV5-1, the J call TRBJ1-2, with no clear D. Germline V gene sequence: CDR1 SGHRS, CDR2 YFSETQ. CDR3 size: 13 residues. The V gene lost 3 bases and the J gene lost 7 bases, with 13 bases spanning the gap. The CDR3 DNA follows: TGCGCCAGCAGCTGGTCGAGGGAGGCTGGCTACACCTTC. Residues: CASSWSREAGYTF.

The chain carries TRBV2 and TRBJ1-1, with D possibly TRBD1 on 6 matching bases. CDR3 length: 14 amino acids. Germline CDR1 reads SNHLY; CDR2 reads FYNNEI. V was shortened by 4 bases and J by 2 bases, with 11 bases between the two germline ends. CDR3 nucleotides: TGTGCCAGCAGTGTCAGGGGCCCCAACACTGAAGCTTTCTTT. Translating it yields CASSVRGPNTEAFF.

The chain recombines TRBV6-5 with TRBJ2-5; no clear D gene. The V end lost 0 bases, the J end lost 5 bases, and 7 bases lay between the germline ends. CDR3 size: 13 residues. The germline V gene encodes CDR1 MNHEY and CDR2 SVGAGI. CDR3 protein: CASSYSTRETQYF. The DNA of the CDR3 is TGTGCCAGCAGTTACTCGACTCGGGAGACCCAGTACTTC.

This chain connects TRBV11-2 to TRBJ2-3; D is undetermined. CDR1 is SGHAT and CDR2 is FQNNGV in the germline V gene. V lost 2 bases to trimming and J lost 0 bases, with 6 bases between them. CDR3 size: 14 residues. The CDR3 nucleotides read TGTGCCAGCAGCTTAACCTGGAGCACAGATACGCAGTATTTT. This gives the protein CASSLTWSTDTQYF.

This clonotype was recorded a few times. The chain uses TRBV9 and TRBJ2-1; 8 bases agree with TRBD2. V was clipped by 3 bases and J by 5 bases; unmatched bases: 13. Looked up from germline, CDR1 is SGDLS and CDR2 is YYNGEE. This CDR3 has 17 residues. CDR3 in amino acids: CASSARGERGRDNEQFF. The CDR3 DNA is TGTGCCAGCAGCGCCAGAGGGGAGCGGGGGCGGGACAATGAGCAGTTCTTC.

The chain joins TRBV19 to TRBJ2-1; D may be TRBD2 (7 bases). The CDR3 contains 15 residues. The germline V and J ends were trimmed by 7 bases and 8 bases, with 21 bases remaining between them. CDR1 LNHDA and CDR2 SQIVND come from the germline V gene (reference sequence). In nucleotides, the CDR3 is TGTGCCAGTACCAAAGGGGGGGGATTCAAGGATGAGCAGTTCTTC. Its protein is CASTKGGGFKDEQFF.

The gene calls are TRBV14 and TRBJ2-3; 7 bases line up with TRBD2. Unmatched junction bases numbered 10, after V lost 6 bases and J lost 4 bases. Germline assignment: CDR1 SGHDN and CDR2 FVKESK. The length of the CDR3 is 15 residues. CDR3 nucleotide sequence: TGTGCCAGCAGGCCAAGCGGGGTTACGGCAGATACGCAGTATTTT. Encoded protein: CASRPSGVTADTQYF.

The chain joins TRBV13 to TRBJ2-1, with D perhaps matching TRBD2 (6 bases). The CDR3 runs 16 residues. Germline CDR1 is PRHDT and CDR2 is FYEKMQ (reference sequence). V lost 4 bases and J lost 12, with 25 bases in between. CDR3: CASSSPLGGQPGGQFF. The CDR3 nucleotides read TGTGCCAGCAGCTCCCCCTTGGGGGGTCAGCCCGGTGGGCAGTTCTTC.